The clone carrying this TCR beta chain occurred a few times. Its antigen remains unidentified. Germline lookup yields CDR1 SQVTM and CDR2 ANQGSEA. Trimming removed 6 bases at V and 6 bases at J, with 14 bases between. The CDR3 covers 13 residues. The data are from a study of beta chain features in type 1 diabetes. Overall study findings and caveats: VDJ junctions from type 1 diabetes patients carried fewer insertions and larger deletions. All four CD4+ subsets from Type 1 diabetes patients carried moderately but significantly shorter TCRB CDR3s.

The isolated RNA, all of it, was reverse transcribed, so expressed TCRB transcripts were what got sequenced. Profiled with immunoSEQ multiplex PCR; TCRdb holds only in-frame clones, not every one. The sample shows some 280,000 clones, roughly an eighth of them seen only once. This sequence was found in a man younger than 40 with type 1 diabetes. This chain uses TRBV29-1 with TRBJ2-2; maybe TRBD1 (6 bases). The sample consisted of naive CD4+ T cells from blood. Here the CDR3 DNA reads TGCAGCGTCGCACCAGGGGTTTCCGGGGAGCTGTTTTTT. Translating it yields CSVAPGVSGELFF.